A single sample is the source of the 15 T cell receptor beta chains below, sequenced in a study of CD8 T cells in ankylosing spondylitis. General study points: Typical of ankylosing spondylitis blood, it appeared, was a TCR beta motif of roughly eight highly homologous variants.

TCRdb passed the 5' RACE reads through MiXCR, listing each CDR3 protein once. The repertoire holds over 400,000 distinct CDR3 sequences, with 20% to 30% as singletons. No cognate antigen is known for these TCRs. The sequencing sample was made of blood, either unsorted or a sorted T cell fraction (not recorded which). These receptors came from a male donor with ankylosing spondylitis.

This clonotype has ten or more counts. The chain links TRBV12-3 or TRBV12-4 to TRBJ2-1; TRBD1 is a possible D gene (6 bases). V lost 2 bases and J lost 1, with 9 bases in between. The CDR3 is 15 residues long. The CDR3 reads CASSLNRESYNEQFF. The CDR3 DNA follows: TGTGCCAGCAGTTTAAACAGGGAGTCCTACAATGAGCAGTTCTTC.

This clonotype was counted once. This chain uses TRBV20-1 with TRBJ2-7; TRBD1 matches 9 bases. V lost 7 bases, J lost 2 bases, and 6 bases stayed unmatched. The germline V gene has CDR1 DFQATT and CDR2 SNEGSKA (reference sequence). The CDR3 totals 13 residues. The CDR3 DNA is TGCAGTGTAGGGACAGGGAGCACCTACGAGCAGTACTTC. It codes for CSVGTGSTYEQYF.

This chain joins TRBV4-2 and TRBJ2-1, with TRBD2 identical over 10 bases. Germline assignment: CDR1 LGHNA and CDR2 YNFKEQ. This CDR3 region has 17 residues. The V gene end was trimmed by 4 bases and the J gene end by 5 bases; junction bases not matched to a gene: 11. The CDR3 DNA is TGTGCCAGCAGCCGCGCGCTAGCGGGAGCATCTGACAATGAGCAGTTCTTC. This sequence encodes CASSRALAGASDNEQFF.

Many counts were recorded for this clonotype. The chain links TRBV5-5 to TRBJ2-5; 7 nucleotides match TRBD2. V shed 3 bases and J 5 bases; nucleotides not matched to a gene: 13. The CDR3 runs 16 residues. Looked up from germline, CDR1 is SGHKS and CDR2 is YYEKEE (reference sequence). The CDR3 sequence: CASSSPPLGGKETQYF. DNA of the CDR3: TGTGCCAGCAGCTCTCCCCCGCTGGGAGGGAAGGAGACCCAGTACTTC.

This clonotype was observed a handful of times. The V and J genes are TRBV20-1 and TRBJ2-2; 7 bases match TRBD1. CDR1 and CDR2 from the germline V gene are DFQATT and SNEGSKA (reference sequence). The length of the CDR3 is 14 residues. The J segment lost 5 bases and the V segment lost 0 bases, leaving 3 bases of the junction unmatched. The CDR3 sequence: CSAREQGRTGELFF. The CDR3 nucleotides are TGCAGTGCTAGAGAACAGGGGAGAACCGGGGAGCTGTTTTTT.

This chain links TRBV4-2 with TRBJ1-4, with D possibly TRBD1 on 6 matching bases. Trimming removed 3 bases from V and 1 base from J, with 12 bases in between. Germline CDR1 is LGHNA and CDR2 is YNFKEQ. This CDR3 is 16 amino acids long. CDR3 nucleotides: TGTGCCAGCAGCCACCCGGGGGGGCGAACTAATGAAAAACTGTTTTTT. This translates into CASSHPGGRTNEKLFF.

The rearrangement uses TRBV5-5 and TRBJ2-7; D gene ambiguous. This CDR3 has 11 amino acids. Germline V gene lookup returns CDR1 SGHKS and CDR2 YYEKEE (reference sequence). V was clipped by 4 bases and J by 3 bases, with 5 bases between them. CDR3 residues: CASSQSYEQYV. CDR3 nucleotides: TGTGCCAGCAGCCAAAGCTACGAGCAGTACGTC.

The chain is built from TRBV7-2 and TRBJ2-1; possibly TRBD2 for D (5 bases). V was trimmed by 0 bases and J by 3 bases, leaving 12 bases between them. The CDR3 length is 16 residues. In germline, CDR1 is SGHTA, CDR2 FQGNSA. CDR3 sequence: CASSLAPGLLYNEQFF. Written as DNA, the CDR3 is TGTGCCAGCAGCTTAGCTCCGGGATTACTCTACAATGAGCAGTTCTTC. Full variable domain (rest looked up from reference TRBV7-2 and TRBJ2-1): GAGVSQSPSNKVTEKGKDVELRCDPISGHTALYWYRQSLGQGLEFLIYFQGNSAPDKSGLPSDRFSAERTGGSVSTLTIQRTQQEDSAVYLCASSLAPGLLYNEQFFGPGTRLTVL.

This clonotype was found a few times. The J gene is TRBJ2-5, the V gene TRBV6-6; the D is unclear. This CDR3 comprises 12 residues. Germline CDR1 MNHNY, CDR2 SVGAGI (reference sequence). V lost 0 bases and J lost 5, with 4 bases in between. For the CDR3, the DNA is TGTGCCAGCAGTTACTCCGAGGAGACCCAGTACTTC. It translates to CASSYSEETQYF.

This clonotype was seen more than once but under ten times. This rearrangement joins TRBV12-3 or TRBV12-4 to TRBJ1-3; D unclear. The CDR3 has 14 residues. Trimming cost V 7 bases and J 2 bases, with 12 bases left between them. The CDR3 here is CASNAQQAGNTIYF. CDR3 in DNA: TGTGCCAGCAATGCACAGCAAGCTGGAAACACCATATATTTT.

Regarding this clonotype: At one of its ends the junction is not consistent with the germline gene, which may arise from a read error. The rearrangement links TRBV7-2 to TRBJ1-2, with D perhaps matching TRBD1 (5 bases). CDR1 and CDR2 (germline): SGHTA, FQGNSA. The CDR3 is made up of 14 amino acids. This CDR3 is CASSLSGQGAGFTF. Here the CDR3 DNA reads TGTGCCAGCAGCTTAAGCGGCCAGGGTGCTGGCTTCACCTTC.

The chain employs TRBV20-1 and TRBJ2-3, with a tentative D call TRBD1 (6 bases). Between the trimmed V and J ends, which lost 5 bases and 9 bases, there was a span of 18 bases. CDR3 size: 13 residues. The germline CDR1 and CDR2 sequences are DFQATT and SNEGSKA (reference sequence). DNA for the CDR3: TGCAGTGCTGGACAGTCAGCCGCGGCGACGCAGTATTTT. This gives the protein CSAGQSAAATQYF.

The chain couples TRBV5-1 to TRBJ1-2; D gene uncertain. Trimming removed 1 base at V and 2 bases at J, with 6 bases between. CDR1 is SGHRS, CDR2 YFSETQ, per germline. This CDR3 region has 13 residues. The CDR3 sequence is CASSLLQNYGYTF. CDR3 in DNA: TGCGCCAGCAGCTTGTTACAGAACTATGGCTACACCTTC.

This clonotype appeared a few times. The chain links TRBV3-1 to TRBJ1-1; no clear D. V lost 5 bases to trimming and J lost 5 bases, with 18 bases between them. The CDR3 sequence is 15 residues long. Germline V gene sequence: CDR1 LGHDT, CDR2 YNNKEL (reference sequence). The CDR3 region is CASSYWEGRRTEAFF. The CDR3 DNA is TGTGCCAGCAGCTACTGGGAAGGGCGAAGGACTGAAGCTTTCTTT. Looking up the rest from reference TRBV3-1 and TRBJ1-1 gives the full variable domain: DTAVSQTPKYLVTQMGNDKSIKCEQNLGHDTMYWYKQDSKKFLKIMFSYNNKELIINETVPNRFSPKSPDKAHLNLHINSLELGDSAVYFCASSYWEGRRTEAFFGQGTRLTVV.

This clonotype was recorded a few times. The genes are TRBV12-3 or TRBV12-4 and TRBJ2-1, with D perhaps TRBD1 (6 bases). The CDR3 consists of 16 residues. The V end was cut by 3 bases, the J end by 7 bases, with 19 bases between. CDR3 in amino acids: CASSFEHGRGLNEQFF. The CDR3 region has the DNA TGTGCCAGCAGTTTTGAGCATGGCAGGGGATTGAATGAGCAGTTCTTC.